This T cell receptor (beta chain) appears in the sequencing data of a study of blood T cell repertoires in COVID-19. Study information: Samples came from the United States, Italy and Spain, spanning acute and convalescent COVID-19.

This clone has a single count. The germline V gene has CDR1 LGHDT and CDR2 YNNKEL (reference sequence). The CDR3 is made up of 15 amino acids. J gave up 3 bases and V 4 bases, and 9 bases lay outside the gene matches. Repertoires were generated with immunoSEQ multiplex PCR, while TCRdb's copy carries only in-frame clones and drops some. The sample includes 75,000 to 90,000 clones, about 90% seen only once; the top ten take around 10%. This clonotype was sampled from an elderly man with acute or convalescent COVID-19. The sequencing input was peripheral blood. The chain combines TRBV3-1 (or the pseudogene TRBV3-2) with TRBJ2-7; 7 bases line up with TRBD2. CDR3 coding DNA: TGTGCCAGCAGCCTCAATTGGGCGGGAGACTACGAGCAGTACTTC. Protein product: CASSLNWAGDYEQYF.